The clone carrying this T cell receptor beta chain was seen repeatedly, ten times or more. Antigen: not known. TCRdb re-called the reads through MiXCR, storing one row per CDR3 protein. This sample has about 140,000 distinct CDR3 sequences, with under 8.5% found just once. The sample is drawn from a study of T cell repertoires in cytomegalovirus infection. Study background: Signatures in public TCR beta sequences pointed to both CMV infection and matching HLA type.

The CDR3 has 15 amino acids. With V trimmed by 5 bases and J by 1 base, 7 bases remained unmatched. From germline, CDR1 is SGHTA and CDR2 FQGNSA. Notes on the study in general: Individuals carrying CMV plus the relevant HLA were identified by cumulative frequency of public TCR beta families. HLA-C-restricted CMV clonotypes gave the most frequent clonotype in two of eight donors.

Sequences were obtained from PBMCs. The chain couples TRBV7-2 to TRBJ1-1, with 7 bases matching TRBD1. The sequence came from a human donor in good health (CMV status not recorded). Some clones in this sample may be carry-over from other donors' samples. The CDR3 spells CASSQPQGGNTEAFF. The CDR3 region has the DNA TGTGCCAGCAGCCAGCCGCAGGGGGGGAACACTGAAGCTTTCTTT.